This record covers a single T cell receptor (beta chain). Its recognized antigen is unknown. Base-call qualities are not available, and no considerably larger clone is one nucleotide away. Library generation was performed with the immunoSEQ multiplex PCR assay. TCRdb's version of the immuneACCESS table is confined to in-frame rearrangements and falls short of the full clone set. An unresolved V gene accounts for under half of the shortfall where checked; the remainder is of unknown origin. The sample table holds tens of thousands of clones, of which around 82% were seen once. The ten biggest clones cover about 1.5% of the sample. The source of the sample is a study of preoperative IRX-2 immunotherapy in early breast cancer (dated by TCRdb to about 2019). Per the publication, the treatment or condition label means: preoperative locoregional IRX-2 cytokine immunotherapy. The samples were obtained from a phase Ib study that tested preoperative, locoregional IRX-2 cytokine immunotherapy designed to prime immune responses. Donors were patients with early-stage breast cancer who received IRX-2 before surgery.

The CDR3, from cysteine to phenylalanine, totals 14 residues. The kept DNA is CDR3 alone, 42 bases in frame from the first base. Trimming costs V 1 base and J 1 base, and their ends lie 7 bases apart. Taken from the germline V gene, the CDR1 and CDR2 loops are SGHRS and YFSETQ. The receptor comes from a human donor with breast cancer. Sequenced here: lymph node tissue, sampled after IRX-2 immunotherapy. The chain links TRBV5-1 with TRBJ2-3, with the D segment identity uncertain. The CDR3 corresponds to CASSLPGRTDTQYF. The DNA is TGCGCCAGCAGCTTGCCCGGGCGCACAGATACGCAGTATTTT.